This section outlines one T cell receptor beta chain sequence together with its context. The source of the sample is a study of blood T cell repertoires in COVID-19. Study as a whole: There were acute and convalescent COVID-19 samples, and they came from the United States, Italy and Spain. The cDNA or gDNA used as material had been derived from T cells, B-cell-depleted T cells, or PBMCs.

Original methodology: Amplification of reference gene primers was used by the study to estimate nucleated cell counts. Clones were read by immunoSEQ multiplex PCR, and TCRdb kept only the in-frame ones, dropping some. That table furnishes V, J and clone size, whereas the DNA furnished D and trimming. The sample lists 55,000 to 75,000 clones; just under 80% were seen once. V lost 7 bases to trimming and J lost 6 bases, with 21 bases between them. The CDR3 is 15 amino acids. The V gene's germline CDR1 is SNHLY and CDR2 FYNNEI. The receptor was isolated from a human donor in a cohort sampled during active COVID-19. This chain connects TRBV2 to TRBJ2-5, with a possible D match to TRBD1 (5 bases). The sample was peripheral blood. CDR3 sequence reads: CASNDQYRPRQTQYF. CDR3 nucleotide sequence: TGTGCCAGCAATGACCAATACAGGCCGCGGCAGACCCAGTACTTC.